The present T cell receptor beta chain was sequenced within a study of Ad26.COV2.S vaccination and SARS-CoV-2 variants. Study information: Vaccine-arm donor from the placebo-controlled COV1001 Ad26.COV2.S trial. Into the muscle, Ad26.COV2.S was dosed once or twice, 56 days apart. Overall study results and limits: Measurement of non-spike TCR breadth gave similar results in vaccine and placebo recipients.

Treatment defined: 19 received Ad26.COV2.S at low or high dose, single or two shots; about 5 received placebo; per-sample allocation not given. Collection of samples fell on day 63 after the first vaccine or placebo injection. The vaccine antigen was prefusion-stabilized Wuhan SARS-CoV-2 spike. Profiling relied on immunoSEQ multiplex PCR, and the TCRdb table lists in-frame clones only, not all of them. The table shows some 240,000 clones, with 70% to 90% occurring only once. Notes on this clone: What it recognizes is unknown.

The V gene end was trimmed by 4 bases and the J gene end by 6 bases; junction bases not matched to a gene: 2. The CDR3 sequence is 12 residues long. Germline CDR1 reads SGDLS; CDR2 reads YYNGEE. The chain links TRBV9 to TRBJ2-7; 9 bases align to TRBD1. The receptor comes from a person aged 18 to 65 who received the Ad26.COV2.S COVID-19 vaccine or a placebo. Sample: peripheral blood, taken in a trial of Ad26.COV2.S vaccine versus placebo. The CDR3 DNA follows: TGTGCCAGCAGCAACAGGGGGCGCGAGCAGTACTTC. Encoded protein: CASSNRGREQYF.